One sample yielded the 27 T cell receptor beta chains listed below, sequenced in a study of blood T cell repertoires in COVID-19 (TCRdb year 2020). Receptor amplification or capture employed the immunoSEQ multiplex PCR assay. TCRdb carries this immuneACCESS record with in-frame sequences only. Its versions omit some clonotypes, under half of them owing to an unresolved V gene in the studies checked, with the rest unexplained. Counted in this sample were some 55,000 clones; 80% to 90% of them appeared once. Of the sample, approximately 7% is held by the ten largest clones. Specimen: peripheral blood. These receptors all come from a man between 60 and 75 years old with acute or convalescent COVID-19.

The rearrangement joins TRBV9 to TRBJ2-1; D might be TRBD2 (6 bases). V was trimmed by 0 bases and J by 7 bases, leaving 11 bases between them. The CDR3 length is 14 residues. The germline gives CDR1 SGDLS, CDR2 YYNGEE. The CDR3 reads CASSVDWGRNEQFF. DNA of the CDR3: TGTGCCAGCAGCGTAGACTGGGGGAGGAATGAGCAGTTCTTC.

The CDR3: CASSYSERDQPQHF. CDR3 nucleotides: TGTGCCAGCAGTTACTCCGAGAGGGATCAGCCCCAGCATTTT. V gene TRBV6-6 combines with J gene TRBJ1-5; D remains ambiguous. The germline V gene has CDR1 MNHNY and CDR2 SVGAGI (reference sequence). The V and J ends lost 0 bases and 5 bases respectively, with 8 bases between them. The CDR3 spans 14 residues.

The chain employs TRBV5-4 and TRBJ2-5, with a tentative D call TRBD2 (5 bases). Germline V gene sequence: CDR1 SGHNT, CDR2 YYREEE (reference sequence). V was trimmed by 2 bases and J by 1 base, leaving 6 bases between them. CDR3 size: 13 residues. In DNA form, the CDR3 reads TGTGCCAGCAGCTTACGGGGCCAAGAGACCCAGTACTTC. Protein sequence: CASSLRGQETQYF.

The count of this clone is one. This sequence joins TRBV19 and TRBJ1-5, with TRBD1 identical over 7 bases. Trimming took 5 bases from V and 5 from J; bases not matched to a gene: 9. Germline V gives CDR1 LNHDA, CDR2 SQIVND (reference sequence). The CDR3 is 15 residues long. CDR3: CASSHDRVGDQPQHF. CDR3 in DNA: TGTGCCAGTAGTCATGACAGGGTGGGAGATCAGCCCCAGCATTTT.

This rearrangement joins TRBV6-1 to TRBJ1-4; D gene uncertain. The CDR3 sequence is 12 residues long. Trimming pared 8 bases from V and 6 bases from J, leaving 10 bases between. CDR1 is MNHNS and CDR2 is SASEGT in the germline V gene. The CDR3 DNA reads TGTGCCAGCCAACGCCGCGATGAAAAACTGTTTTTT. Translation: CASQRRDEKLFF.

The chain carries TRBV7-3 and TRBJ2-1; 7 nucleotides match TRBD1. The CDR3 has 15 amino acids. The trim removed 0 bases at V and 5 bases at J, leaving 4 bases unmatched. Germline CDR1 SGHTA, CDR2 FQGTGA. CDR3 DNA: TGTGCCAGCAGCTTAACGACAGGGTTCAACAATGAGCAGTTCTTC. The encoded protein is CASSLTTGFNNEQFF.

This clone showed up just once. The chain has TRBV20-1 and TRBJ1-2; 7 bases map to TRBD1. The germline V gene encodes CDR1 DFQATT and CDR2 SNEGSKA (reference sequence). This CDR3 contains 11 residues. V lost 7 bases to trimming and J lost 9 bases; unmatched junction nucleotides: 8. As DNA, the CDR3 is TGCAGTGTCCCGACAGGGTCAAGCTACACCTTC. Amino acid sequence: CSVPTGSSYTF.

J is TRBJ1-1 and V is TRBV9; 9 nucleotides match TRBD1. Germline values: CDR1 SGDLS, CDR2 YYNGEE. CDR3 length: 17 amino acids. Unmatched junction bases numbered 7, after V lost 1 base and J lost 0 bases. The CDR3 DNA reads as TGTGCCAGCAGCGTAAGTCCCGGACAGGGGATGAACACTGAAGCTTTCTTT. Protein: CASSVSPGQGMNTEAFF.

J is TRBJ1-1 and V is TRBV25-1; TRBD1 matches 7 bases. J lost 5 bases, V lost 4 bases, and 4 bases had no gene match. Germline-derived CDR1 and CDR2 are MGHDK and SYGVNS. The CDR3 contains 13 residues. The CDR3 reads CASSGTGQTEAFF. CDR3 sequence (DNA): TGTGCCAGCAGTGGGACAGGACAAACTGAAGCTTTCTTT.

The chain is built from TRBV5-1 and TRBJ2-5; 10 bases align to TRBD1. The V and J ends lost 4 bases and 5 bases, in that order; junction bases with no gene match: 5. This CDR3 region has 14 residues. CDR1 and CDR2 from the germline V gene are SGHRS and YFSETQ. CDR3 sequence reads: CASSTGQGGETQYF. For the CDR3, the DNA is TGCGCCAGCAGCACCGGACAGGGGGGGGAGACCCAGTACTTC.

A few counts support this clone. The chain links TRBV4-2 to TRBJ2-2; 7 bases map to TRBD1. Germline CDR1 is LGHNA and CDR2 is YNFKEQ. The trim removed 4 bases at V and 0 bases at J, leaving 5 bases unmatched. The CDR3 loop spans 16 amino acids. CDR3 bases: TGTGCCAGCAGCCCGACGGGACAGACGAACACCGGGGAGCTGTTTTTT. Encoded protein: CASSPTGQTNTGELFF.

The CDR3 loop is CASSVAGVNGYTF. CDR3 in DNA: TGTGCCAGCAGCGTAGCAGGGGTGAACGGCTACACCTTC. This chain joins TRBV9 and TRBJ1-2; tentative D call: TRBD1 (6 bases). The CDR3 has 13 amino acids. Trimming pared 0 bases from V and 8 bases from J, leaving 11 bases between. Germline CDR1 SGDLS, CDR2 YYNGEE.

The V and J genes are TRBV6-1 and TRBJ1-1, with D perhaps TRBD1 (6 bases). There are 15 residues in the CDR3. CDR1 MNHNS and CDR2 SASEGT come from the germline V gene. V lost 2 bases, J lost 1 base, and 11 bases lay in between. The CDR3 loop reads CASSEFDRTNTEAFF. CDR3 DNA sequence: TGTGCCAGCAGTGAATTTGACAGGACGAACACTGAAGCTTTCTTT.

The chain has TRBV6-5 and TRBJ2-3; D call uncertain. The CDR3 is made up of 14 amino acids. Looked up from germline, CDR1 is MNHEY and CDR2 is SVGAGI. V lost 2 bases and J 6 bases, leaving 12 bases between the germline ends. CDR3 loop: CASSYARTGDTQYF. CDR3 nucleotides: TGTGCCAGCAGTTACGCGCGCACCGGGGATACGCAGTATTTT.

In this sample, this clone turned up a few times. The chain combines TRBV11-3 with TRBJ2-2; D may be TRBD2 (6 bases). V was pared by 5 bases and J by 5 bases, with 24 bases between. The CDR3 totals 18 residues. Germline V gives CDR1 SGHNT, CDR2 YENEEA. Here the CDR3 DNA reads TGTGCCAGCAGCGTACGTCAACCGGGAGATGGGTTTACCGGGGAGCTGTTTTTT. Translation gives CASSVRQPGDGFTGELFF.

The V and J genes are TRBV19 and TRBJ1-6; TRBD1 is a possible D gene (6 bases). Trimming removed 3 bases from V and 9 bases from J, with 15 bases in between. Germline CDR1 reads LNHDA; CDR2 reads SQIVND (reference sequence). CDR3 length equals 15 residues. The CDR3 loop reads CASSITNGGSSPLHF. In DNA form, the CDR3 reads TGTGCCAGTAGTATTACGAATGGGGGCTCTTCACCCCTCCACTTT. Using reference TRBV19 and TRBJ1-6 for the parts outside the CDR3, the full variable domain is DGGITQSPKYLFRKEGQNVTLSCEQNLNHDAMYWYRQDPGQGLRLIYYSQIVNDFQKGDIAEGYSVSREKKESFPLTVTSAQKNPTAFYLCASSITNGGSSPLHFGNGTRLTVT.

The V gene is TRBV29-1, the J gene TRBJ1-2, with D uncertain. From germline, CDR1 is SQVTM and CDR2 ANQGSEA. The CDR3 covers 9 residues. Trimming took 3 bases from V and 8 from J, leaving 4 bases between them. CDR3 coding DNA: TGCAGCGTTGATCAGGGCTACACCTTC. This translates into CSVDQGYTF.

This chain uses TRBV15 with TRBJ2-5; 9 positions match TRBD1. After removal of 5 bases from V and 4 bases from J, the junction contained 11 bases not matched to a gene. The CDR3 length is 16 residues. CDR1 and CDR2 from the germline V gene are LNHNV and YYDKDF (reference sequence). CDR3 sequence reads: CATSWPLGQGTETQYF. In DNA form, the CDR3 reads TGTGCCACCAGCTGGCCTTTAGGACAGGGGACAGAGACCCAGTACTTC. The whole variable domain, remainder taken from reference TRBV15 and TRBJ2-5, is DAMVIQNPRYQVTQFGKPVTLSCSQTLNHNVMYWYQQKSSQAPKLLFHYYDKDFNNEADTPDNFQSRRPNTSFCFLDIRSPGLGDTAMYLCATSWPLGQGTETQYFGPGTRLLVL.

This chain uses TRBV11-3 with TRBJ1-1; maybe TRBD1 (5 bases). CDR1 is SGHNT and CDR2 is YENEEA in the germline V gene. Trimming pared 5 bases from V and 1 base from J, leaving 11 bases between. The CDR3 runs to 14 residues. CDR3 amino acids: CASSPRGGNTEAFF. DNA for the CDR3: TGTGCCAGCAGCCCCCGGGGGGGGAACACTGAAGCTTTCTTT.

The V gene is TRBV4-1, the J gene TRBJ1-2; the match to TRBD1 covers 7 bases. The CDR3 contains 14 residues. CDR1 is MGHRA, CDR2 YSYEKL, per germline. V was pared by 4 bases and J by 3 bases, with 5 bases of the junction left unmatched. As DNA, the CDR3 is TGCGCCAGCAGCCTGTCTCAGGGGGACTATGGCTACACCTTC. It encodes CASSLSQGDYGYTF.

This clone came up once. The V gene is TRBV19, the J gene TRBJ2-3, with 13 bases aligning to TRBD2. This CDR3 has 16 residues. Per the germline V gene, CDR1 is LNHDA and CDR2 is SQIVND (reference sequence). The J segment lost 1 base and the V segment lost 7 bases, leaving 5 bases of the junction unmatched. The CDR3 protein is CASTAGTSGGTDTQYF. The DNA of the CDR3 is TGTGCCAGTACCGCCGGGACTAGCGGGGGCACAGATACGCAGTATTTT.

The chain has TRBV11-3 and TRBJ1-2; 10 nucleotides align to TRBD1. V was pared by 5 bases and J by 5 bases, with 11 bases of the junction left unmatched. Germline V lookup: CDR1 SGHNT, CDR2 YENEEA. This CDR3 region has 16 residues. For the CDR3, the DNA is TGTGCCAGCAGCACCGAGGGACAGGGGAGGATGTATGGCTACACCTTC. Translated: CASSTEGQGRMYGYTF.

V gene TRBV3-1 (or the pseudogene TRBV3-2) combines with J gene TRBJ2-7; 7 bases fit TRBD1. Trimming at V came to 0 bases and at J to 3 bases, leaving 8 bases not matched to a gene. The CDR3 loop spans 16 amino acids. Germline V gene data show CDR1 as LGHDT and CDR2 as YNNKEL (reference sequence). Written as DNA, the CDR3 is TGTGCCAGCAGCCAAGATGGGACAGAATTTAACTACGAGCAGTACTTC. It yields the protein CASSQDGTEFNYEQYF.

The V gene is TRBV5-6, the J gene TRBJ1-2, with TRBD1 matching 8 bases. This CDR3 is 13 amino acids long. Trimming took 1 base from V and 5 from J; bases not matched to a gene: 1. The germline gives CDR1 SGHDT, CDR2 YYEEEE. CDR3 in amino acids: CASSLRQGYGYTF. The CDR3 nucleotides are TGTGCCAGCAGCTTGAGACAGGGGTATGGCTACACCTTC. Filled out from reference TRBV5-6 and TRBJ1-2, the complete variable domain reads DAGVTQSPTHLIKTRGQQVTLRCSPKSGHDTVSWYQQALGQGPQFIFQYYEEEERQRGNFPDRFSGHQFPNYSSELNVNALLLGDSALYLCASSLRQGYGYTFGSGTRLTVV.

The chain employs TRBV5-8 and TRBJ1-1; 7 bases are shared with TRBD1. Germline CDR1 SGHTS, CDR2 YDEGEE. The V segment lost 5 bases and the J segment 0 bases; nucleotides outside the gene matches: 10. There are 16 residues in the CDR3. The CDR3 here is CASSSNRQGLNTEAFF. The CDR3 DNA reads as TGTGCCAGCAGTTCAAACCGACAGGGACTGAACACTGAAGCTTTCTTT.

The genes are TRBV7-9 and TRBJ2-3; 7 bases are shared with TRBD2. Losses at the gene ends were 8 bases for V and 2 bases for J; bases not matched to a gene: 7. The CDR3 totals 14 residues. Per germline, CDR1 SEHNR and CDR2 FQNEAQ (reference sequence). CDR3 loop: CASSQRGDTDTQYF. In DNA, the CDR3 is TGTGCCAGCTCCCAGCGGGGTGACACAGATACGCAGTATTTT.

This clone was recorded only once. The V call is TRBV5-1, the J call TRBJ2-1, with D tentatively TRBD1 (6 bases). Per the germline V gene, CDR1 is SGHRS and CDR2 is YFSETQ. The length of the CDR3 is 15 residues. V was cut by 3 bases and J by 6 bases, with 16 bases left in between. The CDR3 nucleotides are TGCGCCAGCAGCTACCCTGAGACAGGCCGCAATGAGCAGTTCTTC. Protein product: CASSYPETGRNEQFF.